This T cell receptor beta chain was sequenced for a study of T cells in Graves' hyperthyroidism and ophthalmopathy. There were TCR beta CDR3 regions amplified from RNA transcripts. The HTBI primer set drove a first-round RT-PCR of the TCR CDR3. A single record per CDR3 protein comes from TCRdb applying MiXCR to the multiplex PCR reads. The table lists hundreds of thousands of distinct CDR3 sequences, roughly a sixth of them singletons, with roughly 17% in the top ten. Patients between 18 and 65 years old had hyperthyroidism, newly diagnosed and lasting under 2 months. PBMCs were obtained from under 13 ml fresh peripheral blood. The V gene lost 3 bases and the J gene lost 0 bases, with 12 bases spanning the gap. The CDR3 has 15 amino acids. The V gene's germline CDR1 is DFQATT and CDR2 SNEGSKA (reference sequence).

The sequenced material came from blood. This TCR came from a woman aged 45-59 years with Graves' hyperthyroidism that later progressed to Graves' ophthalmopathy. The chain uses TRBV20-1 and TRBJ1-5, with D tentatively TRBD1 (6 bases). The DNA of the CDR3 is TGCAGTGCTAGTCCCCGGGGGCATAGCAATCAGCCCCAGCATTTT. It yields the protein CSASPRGHSNQPQHF.